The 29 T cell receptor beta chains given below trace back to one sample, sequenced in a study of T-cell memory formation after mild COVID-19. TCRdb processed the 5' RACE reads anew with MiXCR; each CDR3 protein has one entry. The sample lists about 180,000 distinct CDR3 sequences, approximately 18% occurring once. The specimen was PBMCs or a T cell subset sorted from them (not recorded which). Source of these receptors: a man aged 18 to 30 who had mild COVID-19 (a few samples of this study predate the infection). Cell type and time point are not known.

The CDR3 DNA reads TGTGCCAGCAGCTTAACGCCTCTTAGGGGTAACTATGGCTACACCTTC. Amino acids: CASSLTPLRGNYGYTF. The genes are TRBV7-9 and TRBJ1-2; a weak D match, TRBD1 (5 bases). Germline V CDR1 and CDR2: SEHNR, FQNEAQ (reference sequence). The CDR3 has 16 residues. Trimming removed 2 bases from V and 1 base from J, with 14 bases in between.

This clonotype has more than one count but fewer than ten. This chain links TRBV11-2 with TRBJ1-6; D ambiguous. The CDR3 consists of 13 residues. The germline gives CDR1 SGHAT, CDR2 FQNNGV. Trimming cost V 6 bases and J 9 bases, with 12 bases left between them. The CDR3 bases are TGTGCCAGCAGTGGGGAACGGGGTTCACCCCTCCACTTT. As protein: CASSGERGSPLHF.

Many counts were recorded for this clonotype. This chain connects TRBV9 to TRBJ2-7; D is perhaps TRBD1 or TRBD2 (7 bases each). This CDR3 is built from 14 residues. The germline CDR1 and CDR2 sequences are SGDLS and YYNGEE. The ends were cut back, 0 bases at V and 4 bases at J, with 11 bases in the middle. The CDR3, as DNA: TGTGCCAGCAGCGTAGGGGAGGGGGCATACGAGCAGTACTTC. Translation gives CASSVGEGAYEQYF.

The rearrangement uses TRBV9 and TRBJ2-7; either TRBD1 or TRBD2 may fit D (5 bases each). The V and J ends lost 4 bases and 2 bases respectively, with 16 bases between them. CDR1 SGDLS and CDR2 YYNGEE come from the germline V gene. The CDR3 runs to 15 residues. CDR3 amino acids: CASSPITGGAYEQYF. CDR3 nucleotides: TGTGCCAGCAGCCCCATCACAGGAGGTGCCTACGAGCAGTACTTC.

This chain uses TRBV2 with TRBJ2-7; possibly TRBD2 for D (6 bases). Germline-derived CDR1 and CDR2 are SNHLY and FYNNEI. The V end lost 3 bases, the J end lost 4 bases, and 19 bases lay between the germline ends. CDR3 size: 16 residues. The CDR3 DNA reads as TGTGCCAGCAGTGAGGGGATACTAGCAGATACTTACGAGCAGTACGTC. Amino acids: CASSEGILADTYEQYV.

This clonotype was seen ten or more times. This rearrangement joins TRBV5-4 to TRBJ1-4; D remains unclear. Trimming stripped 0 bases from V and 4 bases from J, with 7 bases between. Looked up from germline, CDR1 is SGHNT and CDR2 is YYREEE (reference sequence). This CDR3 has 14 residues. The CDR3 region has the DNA TGTGCCAGCAGCTTGGGACAAAATAATGAAAAACTGTTTTTT. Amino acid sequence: CASSLGQNNEKLFF.

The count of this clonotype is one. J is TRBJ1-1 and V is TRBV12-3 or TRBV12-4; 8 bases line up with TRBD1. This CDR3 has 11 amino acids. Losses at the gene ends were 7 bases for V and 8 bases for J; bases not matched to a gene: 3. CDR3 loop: CASKRQGEAFF. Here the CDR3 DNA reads TGTGCCAGCAAGCGACAGGGGGAAGCTTTCTTT.

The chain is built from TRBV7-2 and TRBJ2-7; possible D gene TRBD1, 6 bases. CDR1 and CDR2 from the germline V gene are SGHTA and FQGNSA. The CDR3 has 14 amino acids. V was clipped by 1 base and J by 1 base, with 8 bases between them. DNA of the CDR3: TGTGCCAGCAGCTTAGACAGGGAGTCCTACGAGCAGTACGTC. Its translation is CASSLDRESYEQYV.

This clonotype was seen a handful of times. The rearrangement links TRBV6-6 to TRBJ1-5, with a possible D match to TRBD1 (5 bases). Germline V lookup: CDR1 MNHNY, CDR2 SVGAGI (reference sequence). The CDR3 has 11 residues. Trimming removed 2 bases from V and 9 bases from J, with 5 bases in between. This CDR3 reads CASSYGGPQHF. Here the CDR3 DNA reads TGTGCCAGCAGTTACGGGGGGCCCCAGCATTTT.

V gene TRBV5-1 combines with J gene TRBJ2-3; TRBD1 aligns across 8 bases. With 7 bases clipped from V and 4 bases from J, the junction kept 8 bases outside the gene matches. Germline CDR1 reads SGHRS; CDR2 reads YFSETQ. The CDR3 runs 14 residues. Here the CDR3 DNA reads TGCGCCAGCGGTCCGCAGGGGGCAGCAGATACGCAGTATTTT. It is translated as CASGPQGAADTQYF.

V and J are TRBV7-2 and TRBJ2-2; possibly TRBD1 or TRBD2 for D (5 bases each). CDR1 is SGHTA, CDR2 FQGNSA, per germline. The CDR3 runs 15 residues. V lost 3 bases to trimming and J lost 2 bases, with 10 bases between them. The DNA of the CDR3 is TGTGCCAGCAGCTTTACAGGACTTAACACCGGGGAGCTGTTTTTT. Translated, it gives CASSFTGLNTGELFF.

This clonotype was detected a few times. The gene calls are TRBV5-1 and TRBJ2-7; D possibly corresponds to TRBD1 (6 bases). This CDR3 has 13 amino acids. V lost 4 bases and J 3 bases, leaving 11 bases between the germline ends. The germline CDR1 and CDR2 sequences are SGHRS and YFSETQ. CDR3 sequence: CASSEQGRYEQYF. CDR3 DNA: TGCGCCAGCAGCGAACAGGGACGCTACGAGCAGTACTTC.

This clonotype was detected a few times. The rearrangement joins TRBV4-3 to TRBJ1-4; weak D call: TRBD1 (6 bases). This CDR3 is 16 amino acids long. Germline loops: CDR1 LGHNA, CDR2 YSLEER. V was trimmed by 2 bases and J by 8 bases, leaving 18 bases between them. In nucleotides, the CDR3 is TGCGCCAGCAGCCAAATGAGGGCAGGGGTCTCGGAAAAACTGTTTTTT. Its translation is CASSQMRAGVSEKLFF.

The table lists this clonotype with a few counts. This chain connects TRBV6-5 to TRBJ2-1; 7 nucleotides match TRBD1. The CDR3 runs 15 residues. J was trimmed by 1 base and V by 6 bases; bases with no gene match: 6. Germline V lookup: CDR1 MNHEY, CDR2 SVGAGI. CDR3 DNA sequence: TGTGCCAGCAGCCCCAGGGGGTCGTCCTACAATGAGCAGTTCTTC. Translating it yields CASSPRGSSYNEQFF.

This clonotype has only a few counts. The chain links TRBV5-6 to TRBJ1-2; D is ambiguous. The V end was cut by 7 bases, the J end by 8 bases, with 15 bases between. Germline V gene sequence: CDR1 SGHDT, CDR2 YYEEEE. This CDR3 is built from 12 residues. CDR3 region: CASRWTEGGYTF. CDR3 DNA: TGTGCCAGCCGATGGACCGAGGGAGGCTACACCTTC.

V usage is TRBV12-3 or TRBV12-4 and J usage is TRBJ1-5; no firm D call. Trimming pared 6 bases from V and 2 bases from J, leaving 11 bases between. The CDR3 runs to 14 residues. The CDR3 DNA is TGTGCCAGCAGGCCGGGTCGGCGCAATCAGCCCCAGCATTTT. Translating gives CASRPGRRNQPQHF.

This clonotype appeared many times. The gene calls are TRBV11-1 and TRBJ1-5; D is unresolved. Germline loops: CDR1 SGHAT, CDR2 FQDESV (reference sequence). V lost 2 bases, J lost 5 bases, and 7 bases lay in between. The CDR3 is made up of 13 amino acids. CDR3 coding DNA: TGTGCCAGCAGCTTATCCGACTATCAGCCCCAGCATTTT. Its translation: CASSLSDYQPQHF.

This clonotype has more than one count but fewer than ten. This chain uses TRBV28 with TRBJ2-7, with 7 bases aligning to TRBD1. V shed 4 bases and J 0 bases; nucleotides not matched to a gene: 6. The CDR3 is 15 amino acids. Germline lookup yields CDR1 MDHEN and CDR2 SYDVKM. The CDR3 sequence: CASSSTTGYSYEQYV. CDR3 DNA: TGTGCCAGCAGTTCTACGACAGGGTACTCCTACGAGCAGTACGTC.

In nucleotides, the CDR3 is TGCGCCAGCAGCCATACCACGGCCGGGGAGCTGTTTTTT. Translated: CASSHTTAGELFF. V and J are TRBV4-3 and TRBJ2-2, with unresolved D. V lost 3 bases, J lost 6 bases, and 8 bases lay in between. CDR3 length: 13 amino acids. CDR1 LGHNA and CDR2 YSLEER come from the germline V gene.

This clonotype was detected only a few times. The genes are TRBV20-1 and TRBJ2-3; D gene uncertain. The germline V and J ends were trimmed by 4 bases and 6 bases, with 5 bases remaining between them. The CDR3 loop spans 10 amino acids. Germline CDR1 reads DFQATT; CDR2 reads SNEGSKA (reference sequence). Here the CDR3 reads CSAIMDTQYF. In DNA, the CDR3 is TGCAGTGCTATTATGGATACGCAGTATTTT.

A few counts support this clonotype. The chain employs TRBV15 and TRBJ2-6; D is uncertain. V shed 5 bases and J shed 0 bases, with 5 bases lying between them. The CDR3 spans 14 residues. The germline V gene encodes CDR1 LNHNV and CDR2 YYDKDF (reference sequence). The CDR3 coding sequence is TGTGCCACCAGCTCGGACTCTGGGGCCAACGTCCTGACTTTC. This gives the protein CATSSDSGANVLTF.

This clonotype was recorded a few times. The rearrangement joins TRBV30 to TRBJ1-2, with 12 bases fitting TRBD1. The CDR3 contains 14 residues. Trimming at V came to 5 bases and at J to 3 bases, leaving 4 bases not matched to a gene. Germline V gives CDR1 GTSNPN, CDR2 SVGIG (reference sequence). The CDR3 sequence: CAWEGQGAHYGYTF. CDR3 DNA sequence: TGTGCCTGGGAGGGACAGGGGGCTCACTATGGCTACACCTTC.

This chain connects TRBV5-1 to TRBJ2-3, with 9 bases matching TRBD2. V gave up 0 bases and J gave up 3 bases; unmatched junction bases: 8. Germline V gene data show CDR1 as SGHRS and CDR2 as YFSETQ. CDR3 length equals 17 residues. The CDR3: CASSLALYSGGTDTQYF. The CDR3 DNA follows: TGCGCCAGCAGCTTGGCTTTATATAGCGGGGGTACAGATACGCAGTATTTT. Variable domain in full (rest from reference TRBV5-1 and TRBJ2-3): KAGVTQTPRYLIKTRGQQVTLSCSPISGHRSVSWYQQTPGQGLQFLFEYFSETQRNKGNFPGRFSGRQFSNSRSEMNVSTLELGDSALYLCASSLALYSGGTDTQYFGPGTRLTVL.

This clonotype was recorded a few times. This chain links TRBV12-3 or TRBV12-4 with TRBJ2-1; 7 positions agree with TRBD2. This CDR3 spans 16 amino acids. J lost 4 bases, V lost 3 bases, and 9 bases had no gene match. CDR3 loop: CASSLWRGSLYNEQFF. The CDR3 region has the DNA TGTGCCAGCAGTTTGTGGCGGGGGAGTCTTTACAATGAGCAGTTCTTC.

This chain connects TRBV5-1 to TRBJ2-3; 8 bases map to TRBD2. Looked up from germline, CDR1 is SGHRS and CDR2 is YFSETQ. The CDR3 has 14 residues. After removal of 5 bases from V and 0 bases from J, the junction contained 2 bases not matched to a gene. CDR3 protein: CASRRLASTDTQYF. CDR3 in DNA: TGCGCCAGCAGACGACTAGCGAGCACAGATACGCAGTATTTT.

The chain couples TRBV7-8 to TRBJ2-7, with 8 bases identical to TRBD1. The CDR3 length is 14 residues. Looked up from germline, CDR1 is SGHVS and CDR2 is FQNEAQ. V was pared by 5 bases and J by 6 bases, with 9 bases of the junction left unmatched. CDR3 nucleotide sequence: TGTGCCAGCAGCCGTCGGACAGGGATTGGCGAGCAGTACTTC. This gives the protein CASSRRTGIGEQYF.

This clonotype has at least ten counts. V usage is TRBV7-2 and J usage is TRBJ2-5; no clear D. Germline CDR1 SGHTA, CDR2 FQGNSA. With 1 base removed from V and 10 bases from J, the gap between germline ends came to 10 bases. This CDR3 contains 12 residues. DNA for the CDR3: TGTGCCAGCAGCTTAGATGTCATGGGCCAGTACTTC. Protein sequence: CASSLDVMGQYF.

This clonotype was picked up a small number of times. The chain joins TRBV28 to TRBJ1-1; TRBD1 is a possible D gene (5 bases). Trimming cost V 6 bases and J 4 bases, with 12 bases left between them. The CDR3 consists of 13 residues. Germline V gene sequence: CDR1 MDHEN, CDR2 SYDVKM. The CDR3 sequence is CASRAGGSTEAFF. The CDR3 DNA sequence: TGTGCCAGCAGGGCGGGGGGGAGCACTGAAGCTTTCTTT.

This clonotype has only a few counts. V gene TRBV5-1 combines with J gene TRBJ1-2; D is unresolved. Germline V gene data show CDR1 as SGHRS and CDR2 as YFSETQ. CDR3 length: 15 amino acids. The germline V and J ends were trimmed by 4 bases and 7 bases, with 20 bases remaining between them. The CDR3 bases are TGCGCCAGCAGCCCCGGCGGTGGGTCCCCTTTTGGCTACACCTTC. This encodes CASSPGGGSPFGYTF.